This T cell receptor (beta chain) appears in the sequencing data of a study of blood T cell repertoires in COVID-19 (dated by TCRdb to about 2020). Regarding the study in general: Samples covering the acute and convalescent phases of COVID-19 were provided by collaborators in the United States, Italy and Spain. The prospective study material was composed of cDNA or gDNA derived from T cells, B-cell-depleted T cells, or PBMCs. Deeply sampled blood TCRbeta repertoires from subjects exposed to, actively infected with, or recovered from COVID-19 were included in the dataset. The repertoires were released in a freely available public database intended as a resource for research on the immune response to SARS-CoV-2. The samples were drawn from the first 160 participants of the ongoing ImmuneRACE study and from over 950 subjects provided by 6 global collaborators. Nearly every sample came with metadata listing a de-identified subject ID, COVID-19 status, age in years and sex. Where available, HLA class I and class II types were obtained from metadata supplied by the sample provider rather than from assay-based typing. Overall study outcomes, separate from this receptor: How much clinical and demographic metadata was included differed by source and by participant, and the metadata was provided uncurated.

A second Seattle source provided samples from volunteer blood donors who had recovered from COVID-19. Collaborating institutions collected whole blood in K2EDTA tubes following their own protocols. Collaborator samples were shipped for TCRbeta analysis as frozen whole blood, isolated PBMCs, or DNA extracted from either sample type. Points on this clone: Its antigen remains unidentified. Base qualities are missing; no much larger clone stands one base away.

V drops 2 bases and J drops 9 bases, leaving 14 bases in between. From the cysteine through the phenylalanine, the CDR3 covers 15 amino acids. Solely the CDR3 DNA is kept, with 45 bases framed from the first base. The germline V gene encodes CDR1 LGHDT and CDR2 YNNKEL (reference sequence). TCRbeta CDR3 regions were amplified from genomic DNA using the immunoSEQ Assay, a bias-controlled multiplex PCR. The original methods were these. The number of nucleated cells in each sample was estimated from the amplification of reference gene primers within the assay. To quantify the absolute abundance of each unique TCRbeta CDR3 rearrangement, sequence reads were collapsed and filtered. For each sample, productive Simpson clonality was calculated by taking the square root of Simpson's diversity index across productive rearrangements. The table was pulled from immuneACCESS by TCRdb, which kept in-frame rearrangements only. Such tables lose some clones; where checked, under half of the loss comes from unresolved V genes, and the rest has no known cause. V and J calls and clone size are those listed in that table; D and trimming were worked out from the DNA. The sample table contains approximately 110,000 clones; only one count was recorded for roughly 90% of them. The ten largest clones take up roughly 8.4% of the sample.

This sequence originates from a woman in her seventies who had recovered from COVID-19. Sequencing was performed on peripheral blood. The rearrangement joined TRBV3-1 (or the pseudogene TRBV3-2) to TRBJ1-6; 6 matching bases give a weak D call of TRBD1. The nucleotides read TGTGCCAGCAGCCAATATCTTCAGGGGCTTTCACCCCTCCACTTT. It translates to CASSQYLQGLSPLHF.